A selection of T cell receptor beta chains follows, all from one sample in a study of cytomegalovirus exposure and HLA in healthy donors. Assay used: immunoSEQ multiplex PCR; TCRdb lists only in-frame clones, some missing. The repertoire consists of under 200,000 clones, with roughly 74% occurring once and the leading ten covering 1.5% to 2%. The sample consisted of PBMCs. The receptors here all came from a woman aged 30 to 39 in good health and CMV-seronegative. Both conserved end residues are part of each CDR3.

>TRBJ2-2|TRBV4-1
CASSQVSLPTGELFF
>TRBJ2-1|TRBV6-4
CASSVLPSGGAGEQFF
>TRBJ2-1|TRBV15
CATSRDGSEQFF
>TRBJ1-2|TRBV10-1
CASSESRFGDRYTF
>TRBJ2-1|TRBV4-2
CASSPRTSGDSEQFF
>TRBJ1-5|TRBV7-8
CASSQGAFNQPQHF
>TRBJ2-5|TRBV27
CASSSFRVWGTSGSRQETQYF
>TRBJ1-3|TRBV30
CASVQQGNTIYF
>TRBJ2-7|TRBV7-2
CASSWTSGGSSYEQYF
>TRBJ1-2|TRBV11-2
CASSLDSRINYGYTF
>TRBJ2-1|TRBV19
CASSFGTSTFF
>TRBJ1-2|TRBV4-1
CASSPRGQDGGYTF
>TRBJ2-1|TRBV19
CASSLNRGNEQFF
>TRBJ2-1|TRBV11-1
CASSFGPGQGPQEQFF
>TRBJ2-1|TRBV6-6
CASNLAPQGMRFF
>TRBJ1-2|TRBV13
CASSSFGRGARGYTF
>TRBJ2-1|TRBV15
CATSRVRLLDEQFF
>TRBJ1-2|TRBV7-2
CASSSTPGHHYGYTF
>TRBJ1-2|TRBV4-3
CASSQVTGNNYGYTF
>TRBJ1-5|TRBV28
CASSLRREGYQPQHF
>TRBJ2-7|TRBV27
CASSFHSPGTVPYEQYF
>TRBJ2-1|TRBV5-1
CASSETGMRDEQFF
>TRBJ2-7|TRBV10-3
CAINRLAGLDEQYF
>TRBJ2-5|TRBV7-7
CASSLSGGRGETQYF
>TRBJ2-1|TRBV12-5
CASGLKVRLGQRDNNEQFF
>TRBJ1-2|TRBV5-1
CASSLFGGSNYGYTF
>TRBJ2-1|TRBV7-3
CASSPDGLANEQFF
>TRBJ2-3|TRBV25-1
CASRMTGVGTDTQYF
>TRBJ2-1|TRBV27
CASSLGTNNEQFF
>TRBJ1-2|TRBV29-1
CSVDGTGVFEGYTF
>TRBJ1-2|TRBV19
CASKPGQGYYGYTF
>TRBJ1-4|TRBV19
CASSIALPPEKLFF
>TRBJ1-3|TRBV7-2
CASSLATGLSGNTIYF
>TRBJ1-3|TRBV4-1
CASSHPLKGTRGNTIYF
>TRBJ1-6|TRBV5-6
CASSSGQYNSPLHF
>TRBJ2-7|TRBV7-2
CASSLERGPFEQYF
>TRBJ2-1|TRBV12-5
CASGLVLSGRLYNEQFF
>TRBJ2-3|TRBV11-2
CASTPRDRAITDTQYF
>TRBJ2-2|TRBV5-6
CASSWGQVPNTGELFF
>TRBJ2-5|TRBV11-2
CASSSPPASPRGHRETQYF
>TRBJ1-2|TRBV7-2
CASSLEGRDTF
>TRBJ1-5|TRBV7-9
CSSSLSGGANNQPQHF
>TRBJ1-6|TRBV7-9
CSSSLALGLSYNSPLHF
>TRBJ2-1|TRBV5-6
CASSLSRVNEQFF
>TRBJ1-2|TRBV4-1
CASSQLGGTGHYGYTF
>TRBJ1-2|TRBV5-5
CASTITPGQGTGYGYTF
>TRBJ2-7|TRBV6-1
CASSLREAYEQYF
>TRBJ2-7|TRBV30
CAWSVTSGSGF
>TRBJ2-7|TRBV19
CASSMKRDLEQYF
>TRBJ1-5|TRBV7-2
CASSSLGQGLIHQPQHF